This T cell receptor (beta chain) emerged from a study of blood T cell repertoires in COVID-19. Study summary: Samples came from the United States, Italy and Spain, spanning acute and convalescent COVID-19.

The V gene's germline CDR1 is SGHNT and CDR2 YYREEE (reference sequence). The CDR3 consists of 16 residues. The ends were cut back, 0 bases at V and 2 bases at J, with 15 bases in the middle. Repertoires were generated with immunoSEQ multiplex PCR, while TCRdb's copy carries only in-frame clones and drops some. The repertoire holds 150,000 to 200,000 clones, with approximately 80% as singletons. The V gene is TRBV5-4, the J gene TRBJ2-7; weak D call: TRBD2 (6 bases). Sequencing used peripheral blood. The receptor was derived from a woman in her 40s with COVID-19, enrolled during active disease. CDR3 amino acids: CASSLVPGLQTYEQYF. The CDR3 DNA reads TGTGCCAGCAGCTTGGTCCCGGGACTCCAAACCTACGAGCAGTACTTC.